This entry lists 21 T cell receptor beta chains sequenced from one sample in a study of blood T cell repertoires in COVID-19. The repertoire was sequenced with immunoSEQ multiplex PCR; TCRdb's copy has only in-frame clones and lacks some. Of 180,000 or so clones in the sample, about nine tenths were seen once. The sample was peripheral blood. The receptors stem from a man aged 18 to 30 with active or convalescent COVID-19.

This clone was detected once. V gene TRBV5-4 combines with J gene TRBJ2-1; D remains unclear. The CDR3 runs to 13 residues. Trimming removed 0 bases at V and 6 bases at J, with 7 bases between. Germline CDR1 reads SGHNT; CDR2 reads YYREEE (reference sequence). The DNA of the CDR3 is TGTGCCAGCAGCTTGGAAGCAAGCAATGAGCAGTTCTTC. Translation gives CASSLEASNEQFF.

This clone occurred a few times. The rearrangement uses TRBV5-6 and TRBJ2-2, with TRBD1 matching 9 bases. V trimming: 1 base; J trimming: 3 bases; junction bases outside the gene matches: 4. Looked up from germline, CDR1 is SGHDT and CDR2 is YYEEEE. The length of the CDR3 is 16 residues. The CDR3 DNA reads TGTGCCAGCAGCTTGTTGGGACAGGGAGACACCGGGGAGCTGTTTTTT. This sequence encodes CASSLLGQGDTGELFF.

This rearrangement joins TRBV18 to TRBJ2-2, with TRBD2 as a possible D gene (6 bases). This CDR3 spans 16 amino acids. Germline V CDR1 and CDR2: KGHSH, LQKENI. The V gene lost 3 bases and the J gene lost 2 bases, with 13 bases spanning the gap. The CDR3 is CASSPVSSGNTGELFF. The CDR3 nucleotides are TGTGCCAGCTCACCTGTGAGTAGCGGAAACACCGGGGAGCTGTTTTTT.

The chain employs TRBV7-6 and TRBJ2-3; TRBD2 matches 8 bases. Germline V gene data show CDR1 as SGHVS and CDR2 as FNYEAQ. Trimming removed 3 bases from V and 0 bases from J; junction bases left unmatched: 5. The CDR3 is made up of 16 amino acids. The CDR3 protein is CASSFSGESSTDTQYF. CDR3 DNA sequence: TGTGCCAGCAGCTTTAGCGGGGAGTCTAGCACAGATACGCAGTATTTT.

The chain recombines TRBV2 with TRBJ1-6; weak D call: TRBD1 (5 bases). Per germline, CDR1 SNHLY and CDR2 FYNNEI. The V and J ends lost 6 bases and 7 bases respectively, with 7 bases between them. This CDR3 contains 12 residues. CDR3 region: CASRGGNSPLHF. CDR3 nucleotide sequence: TGTGCCAGCAGGGGGGGGAATTCACCCCTCCACTTT.

The genes are TRBV3-1 (or the pseudogene TRBV3-2) and TRBJ2-1; 8 bases align to TRBD1. The J segment lost 2 bases and the V segment lost 1 base, leaving 1 base of the junction unmatched. Germline CDR1 reads LGHDT; CDR2 reads YNNKEL (reference sequence). CDR3 length: 15 amino acids. The CDR3 is CASSQGTGTYNEQFF. CDR3 in DNA: TGTGCCAGCAGCCAAGGGACAGGGACCTACAATGAGCAGTTCTTC.

This rearrangement joins TRBV19 to TRBJ1-2; 8 bases match TRBD1. Germline V lookup: CDR1 LNHDA, CDR2 SQIVND (reference sequence). CDR3 length: 12 residues. V gave up 9 bases and J gave up 6 bases; unmatched junction bases: 6. CDR3 loop: CASQDRVDGYTF. The CDR3 bases are TGTGCCAGCCAGGACAGGGTTGATGGCTACACCTTC. The full variable domain, rest sourced from reference TRBV19 and TRBJ1-2, is DGGITQSPKYLFRKEGQNVTLSCEQNLNHDAMYWYRQDPGQGLRLIYYSQIVNDFQKGDIAEGYSVSREKKESFPLTVTSAQKNPTAFYLCASQDRVDGYTFGSGTRLTVV.

The chain has TRBV9 and TRBJ1-2, with 8 nucleotides matching TRBD1. The V segment lost 1 base and the J segment 8 bases; nucleotides outside the gene matches: 7. Germline V lookup: CDR1 SGDLS, CDR2 YYNGEE. The CDR3 totals 14 residues. Written as DNA, the CDR3 is TGTGCCAGCAGCGTAACGCAGGGGGCGGACGGCTACACCTTC. As protein: CASSVTQGADGYTF. Using reference TRBV9 and TRBJ1-2 for the parts outside the CDR3, the full variable domain is DSGVTQTPKHLITATGQRVTLRCSPRSGDLSVYWYQQSLDQGLQFLIQYYNGEERAKGNILERFSAQQFPDLHSELNLSSLELGDSALYFCASSVTQGADGYTFGSGTRLTVV.

The gene calls are TRBV7-2 and TRBJ2-3, with 12 bases lining up with TRBD2. CDR3 length equals 18 residues. CDR1 is SGHTA and CDR2 is FQGNSA in the germline V gene. With V trimmed by 5 bases and J by 4 bases, 13 bases remained unmatched. The CDR3 DNA follows: TGTGCCAGCAGCGTGAGACTAGCGGGGGTTCCGGGGGCAGATACGCAGTATTTT. This codes for CASSVRLAGVPGADTQYF.

The V gene is TRBV5-4, the J gene TRBJ1-2, with TRBD1 matching over 7 bases. The CDR3 consists of 16 residues. J was trimmed by 0 bases and V by 3 bases; bases with no gene match: 8. Germline V CDR1 and CDR2: SGHNT, YYREEE (reference sequence). In nucleotides, the CDR3 is TGTGCCAGCAGCTCTGACAGGGTTTTAGCTAACTATGGCTACACCTTC. Translating it yields CASSSDRVLANYGYTF.

This chain links TRBV5-5 with TRBJ1-2, with 8 bases fitting TRBD1. Losses at the gene ends were 2 bases for V and 5 bases for J; bases not matched to a gene: 5. Germline CDR1 SGHKS, CDR2 YYEKEE (reference sequence). CDR3 length equals 14 residues. The chain's CDR3 is CASSFLGQAYGYTF. The CDR3 bases are TGTGCCAGCAGCTTTCTGGGACAGGCATATGGCTACACCTTC.

The chain joins TRBV19 to TRBJ1-1; no definite D call. Trimming pared 5 bases from V and 0 bases from J, leaving 10 bases between. The CDR3 loop spans 14 amino acids. Germline CDR1 and CDR2: LNHDA and SQIVND (reference sequence). CDR3 in DNA: TGTGCCAGTAGTGTTAGTGGAGTGAACACTGAAGCTTTCTTT. As protein: CASSVSGVNTEAFF.

This chain uses TRBV6-5 with TRBJ2-1; TRBD2 matches 10 bases. This CDR3 has 15 amino acids. CDR1 is MNHEY, CDR2 SVGAGI, per germline. Losses at the gene ends were 5 bases for V and 6 bases for J; bases not matched to a gene: 7. The CDR3 region has the DNA TGTGCCAGCAGTACCCCGGGACTAGCGATCAATGAGCAGTTCTTC. It is translated as CASSTPGLAINEQFF.

The chain joins TRBV5-8 to TRBJ2-7; tentatively, D is TRBD2 (7 bases). Deletions cut 4 bases from V and 4 bases from J, with 21 bases between. Germline values: CDR1 SGHTS, CDR2 YDEGEE. CDR3 length equals 16 residues. CDR3 DNA sequence: TGTGCCAGCAGCCTCCTGGGGGGGGGCGCGATATACGAGCAGTACTTC. As protein: CASSLLGGGAIYEQYF. Full variable domain (missing parts from reference TRBV5-8 and TRBJ2-7): EAGVTQSPTHLIKTRGQQATLRCSPISGHTSVYWYQQALGLGLQFLLWYDEGEERNRGNFPPRFSGRQFPNYSSELNVNALELEDSALYLCASSLLGGGAIYEQYFGPGTRLTVT.

The chain uses TRBV18 and TRBJ2-3; TRBD2 aligns across 15 bases. The germline V gene encodes CDR1 KGHSH and CDR2 LQKENI. The CDR3 runs 19 residues. Unmatched junction bases numbered 9, after V lost 3 bases and J lost 2 bases. CDR3 sequence (DNA): TGTGCCAGCTCACCTCGGCGGACTAGCGGGGGGGATTCCACAGATACGCAGTATTTT. It specifies CASSPRRTSGGDSTDTQYF.

The chain combines TRBV10-3 with TRBJ2-1; 8 bases are a match to TRBD2. Losses at the gene ends were 0 bases for V and 6 bases for J; bases not matched to a gene: 4. CDR1 ENHRY and CDR2 SYGVKD come from the germline V gene. CDR3 length: 15 amino acids. The CDR3 nucleotides read TGTGCCATCAGTGAGTCAGGCGGGAGGTTCAATGAGCAGTTCTTC. Protein: CAISESGGRFNEQFF.

CDR3 DNA: TGCGCCAGCCGACGGGGAAACCAAGAGACCCAGTACTTC. This codes for CASRRGNQETQYF. The V call is TRBV5-1, the J call TRBJ2-5, with a weak D call TRBD2 (5 bases). There are 13 residues in the CDR3. The germline V and J ends were trimmed by 7 bases and 0 bases, with 10 bases remaining between them. Per the germline V gene, CDR1 is SGHRS and CDR2 is YFSETQ.

The CDR3 here is CASSRGTGRVTEAFF. The DNA for the CDR3 is TGTGCCAGCAGTAGAGGGACAGGGCGAGTCACTGAAGCTTTCTTT. The chain joins TRBV27 to TRBJ1-1; 9 bases match TRBD1. Germline assignment: CDR1 MNHEY and CDR2 SMNVEV (reference sequence). The CDR3 covers 15 residues. The J segment lost 4 bases and the V segment lost 5 bases, leaving 8 bases of the junction unmatched.

This rearrangement joins TRBV2 to TRBJ1-2; D is unresolved. The germline CDR1 and CDR2 sequences are SNHLY and FYNNEI. Trimming pared 4 bases from V and 8 bases from J, leaving 17 bases between. This CDR3 region has 14 residues. This CDR3 is CASSVVRETVGYTF. In DNA form, the CDR3 reads TGTGCCAGCAGTGTAGTCCGGGAGACCGTGGGCTACACCTTC.

This clone was seen once. This rearrangement joins TRBV6-6 to TRBJ1-2; D is perhaps TRBD1 (6 bases). V lost 7 bases and J lost 6, with 21 bases in between. Germline V gene data show CDR1 as MNHNY and CDR2 as SVGAGI (reference sequence). The CDR3 length is 15 residues. The CDR3 sequence: CASKGPGHYNDGYTF. The DNA for the CDR3 is TGTGCCAGCAAGGGACCGGGACATTACAATGATGGCTACACCTTC.

The chain employs TRBV10-3 and TRBJ2-4; TRBD1 agrees at 8 bases. V shed 8 bases and J 8 bases; nucleotides not matched to a gene: 5. From germline, CDR1 is ENHRY and CDR2 SYGVKD. The length of the CDR3 is 12 residues. CDR3 sequence (DNA): TGTGCCATCGGACAGGGCGAGGACATTCAGTACTTC. This gives the protein CAIGQGEDIQYF.